Presented here are 11 T cell receptor beta chains from one specimen sequenced in a study of blood T cell repertoires in COVID-19. Clones were read by immunoSEQ multiplex PCR, and TCRdb kept only the in-frame ones, dropping some. The sample lists about 55,000 clones; about nine tenths were seen once. Sequenced: peripheral blood. Source of these receptors: a human donor with active COVID-19. The donor label of this sample is uncertain.

The rearrangement joins TRBV3-1 (or the pseudogene TRBV3-2) to TRBJ2-3; D gene uncertain. CDR1 and CDR2 (germline): LGHDT, YNNKEL (reference sequence). The CDR3 runs to 15 residues. The V and J ends lost 1 base and 2 bases respectively, with 10 bases between them. CDR3 bases: TGTGCCAGCAGCCAAGGAGCTGAACTCACAGATACGCAGTATTTT. Translation: CASSQGAELTDTQYF.

V is TRBV4-2 and J is TRBJ1-6; 10 bases match TRBD1. The CDR3 runs to 17 residues. Germline lookup yields CDR1 LGHNA and CDR2 YNFKEQ. After removal of 0 bases from V and 7 bases from J, the junction contained 6 bases not matched to a gene. DNA for the CDR3: TGTGCCAGCAGCCAAGATACTAGGGGACAGGGGAATTCACCCCTCCACTTT. Translated, it gives CASSQDTRGQGNSPLHF.

This CDR3 is CASSQGRNYGYTF. The CDR3, as DNA: TGCGCCAGCAGCCAAGGGCGGAACTATGGCTACACCTTC. The rearrangement uses TRBV4-3 and TRBJ1-2, with D uncertain. Germline CDR1 reads LGHNA; CDR2 reads YSLEER. The V gene lost 1 base and the J gene lost 2 bases, with 5 bases spanning the gap. This CDR3 spans 13 amino acids.

This sequence joins TRBV6-6 and TRBJ1-1; 9 bases match TRBD1. Per germline, CDR1 MNHNY and CDR2 SVGAGI (reference sequence). There are 15 residues in the CDR3. The V and J ends lost 4 bases and 5 bases, in that order; junction bases with no gene match: 8. CDR3 sequence (DNA): TGTGCCAGCAGTTCCTGGGACAGGGTCGAAACTGAAGCTTTCTTT. Translation: CASSSWDRVETEAFF.

CDR3 bases: TGCGCCAGCAGCGGGACAGTTTCTGGGGCCAACGTCCTGACTTTC. This gives the protein CASSGTVSGANVLTF. V gene TRBV5-1 combines with J gene TRBJ2-6, with 7 bases aligning to TRBD1. The CDR3 runs to 15 residues. Losses at the gene ends were 4 bases for V and 1 base for J; bases not matched to a gene: 2. Germline V CDR1 and CDR2: SGHRS, YFSETQ.

The J gene is TRBJ1-1, the V gene TRBV7-9; no firm D call. From germline, CDR1 is SEHNR and CDR2 FQNEAQ (reference sequence). Trimming removed 1 base at V and 4 bases at J, with 7 bases between. The CDR3 length is 13 residues. CDR3 bases: TGTGCCAGCAGCTTAGAGGGAGGCACTGAAGCTTTCTTT. This sequence encodes CASSLEGGTEAFF.

The genes are TRBV27 and TRBJ2-1; the match to TRBD2 covers 10 bases. CDR3 length equals 15 residues. From germline, CDR1 is MNHEY and CDR2 SMNVEV (reference sequence). V was clipped by 0 bases and J by 7 bases; unmatched bases: 3. The CDR3 reads CASSLSSGGLNEQFF. CDR3 bases: TGTGCCAGCAGTTTATCTAGCGGGGGGTTGAATGAGCAGTTCTTC.

This clone has more than one count but fewer than ten. The chain carries TRBV4-1 and TRBJ2-7; D perhaps matches TRBD2 (6 bases). The CDR3 extends over 16 amino acids. CDR1 is MGHRA and CDR2 is YSYEKL in the germline V gene. V lost 0 bases and J lost 3, with 15 bases in between. The chain's CDR3 is CASSQEGTGVIYEQYF. DNA of the CDR3: TGCGCCAGCAGCCAAGAAGGTACGGGAGTAATCTACGAGCAGTACTTC.

The chain uses TRBV28 and TRBJ1-1; 8 nucleotides align to TRBD1. V was pared by 7 bases and J by 0 bases, with 13 bases of the junction left unmatched. There are 17 residues in the CDR3. Germline lookup yields CDR1 MDHEN and CDR2 SYDVKM. The CDR3 here is CASIFTQGAGMNTEAFF. In DNA form, the CDR3 reads TGTGCCAGCATCTTCACCCAGGGGGCAGGGATGAACACTGAAGCTTTCTTT. Looking up the rest from reference TRBV28 and TRBJ1-1 gives the full variable domain: DVKVTQSSRYLVKRTGEKVFLECVQDMDHENMFWYRQDPGLGLRLIYFSYDVKMKEKGDIPEGYSVSREKKERFSLILESASTNQTSMYLCASIFTQGAGMNTEAFFGQGTRLTVV.

V usage is TRBV19 and J usage is TRBJ2-3; D may be TRBD2 (6 bases). Germline lookup yields CDR1 LNHDA and CDR2 SQIVND (reference sequence). The CDR3 extends over 15 amino acids. The V end lost 3 bases, the J end lost 2 bases, and 12 bases lay between the germline ends. This CDR3 reads CASSILGTDTDTQYF. The CDR3 bases are TGTGCCAGTAGTATTCTTGGGACTGACACAGATACGCAGTATTTT.

V gene TRBV29-1 combines with J gene TRBJ1-2, with D tentatively TRBD1 (5 bases). Trimming cost V 3 bases and J 9 bases, with 14 bases left between them. The CDR3 has 12 amino acids. The germline gives CDR1 SQVTM, CDR2 ANQGSEA. Here the CDR3 DNA reads TGCAGCGTTGAGGGGCAGGGCAACAGCTACACCTTC. Its translation: CSVEGQGNSYTF.